The 32 T cell receptor beta chains in this list originate from one sample, sequenced in a study of blood T cell repertoires in COVID-19 (TCRdb year 2020). The library was generated by the immunoSEQ multiplex PCR assay. TCRdb took over this immuneACCESS table, retaining in-frame rearrangements with V and J assigned. Such tables are incomplete; in checked studies, under half of the missing clones stem from an unresolved V gene, and the remainder is unexplained. Here the sample has about 55,000 clones; approximately 88% occur a single time. Roughly 3.6% of the sample is in the top ten clones. The sequenced material came from peripheral blood. All receptors come from a man in his forties or fifties with COVID-19, enrolled during active disease.

The chain employs TRBV4-1 and TRBJ2-2, with 8 bases lining up with TRBD1. Germline loops: CDR1 MGHRA, CDR2 YSYEKL. CDR3 length: 17 amino acids. J lost 6 bases, V lost 0 bases, and 9 bases had no gene match. CDR3 sequence: CASSQEDRDGSSGELFF. The CDR3 nucleotides read TGCGCCAGCAGCCAAGAGGACAGGGACGGTTCCTCCGGGGAGCTGTTTTTT.

V and J are TRBV15 and TRBJ2-7; TRBD1 matches at 10 bases. CDR1 and CDR2 (germline): LNHNV, YYDKDF (reference sequence). The CDR3 totals 16 residues. Trimming removed 3 bases from V and 7 bases from J; junction bases left unmatched: 12. CDR3 sequence (DNA): TGTGCCACCAGCAGGGCAACTCCGGGACAGGGGTTAGAGCAGTACTTC. Translation gives CATSRATPGQGLEQYF.

The genes are TRBV9 and TRBJ1-1; D remains unclear. This CDR3 region has 12 residues. Germline lookup yields CDR1 SGDLS and CDR2 YYNGEE. V was cut by 4 bases and J by 1 base, with 5 bases left in between. The DNA for the CDR3 is TGTGCCAGCAGCCCAGAGAACACTGAAGCTTTCTTT. It translates to CASSPENTEAFF.

The V gene is TRBV10-3, the J gene TRBJ2-7; D might be TRBD1 (6 bases). The germline V and J ends were trimmed by 11 bases and 0 bases, with 14 bases remaining between them. This CDR3 is 13 amino acids long. The germline gives CDR1 ENHRY, CDR2 SYGVKD. The CDR3 loop is CAVQGIGSYEQYF. The CDR3 coding sequence is TGTGCCGTACAGGGAATTGGCTCCTACGAGCAGTACTTC.

The chain recombines TRBV9 with TRBJ2-3; possibly TRBD1 for D (5 bases). CDR1 is SGDLS, CDR2 YYNGEE, per germline. CDR3 length: 14 amino acids. V was shortened by 2 bases and J by 2 bases, with 9 bases between the two germline ends. The CDR3 coding sequence is TGTGCCAGCAGCGTGGACACTTCCACAGATACGCAGTATTTT. This translates into CASSVDTSTDTQYF.

This chain connects TRBV7-3 to TRBJ2-3, with 10 bases identical to TRBD2. CDR3 length: 17 residues. From germline, CDR1 is SGHTA and CDR2 FQGTGA. The V gene end was trimmed by 5 bases and the J gene end by 6 bases; junction bases not matched to a gene: 14. The CDR3 here is CASSLGASGGPGDTQYF. The CDR3 bases are TGTGCCAGCAGCCTGGGTGCTAGCGGGGGTCCCGGGGATACGCAGTATTTT.

This clone was detected a few times. The chain carries TRBV2 and TRBJ2-2; possible D gene TRBD2, 6 bases. The CDR3 has 15 amino acids. V was trimmed by 3 bases and J by 4 bases, leaving 12 bases between them. Germline V gives CDR1 SNHLY, CDR2 FYNNEI. For the CDR3, the DNA is TGTGCCAGCAGTGAGAGTCGGGGGACCACCGGGGAGCTGTTTTTT. Encoded protein: CASSESRGTTGELFF.

CDR3 residues: CASSKTANTEAFF. The DNA of the CDR3 is TGTGCCAGCAGTAAGACAGCGAACACTGAAGCTTTCTTT. V is TRBV27 and J is TRBJ1-1, with a possible D match to TRBD1 (5 bases). Germline loops: CDR1 MNHEY, CDR2 SMNVEV (reference sequence). V was cut by 5 bases and J by 1 base, with 8 bases left in between. The CDR3 covers 13 residues.

The genes are TRBV13 and TRBJ2-2; the match to TRBD1 covers 7 bases. There are 16 residues in the CDR3. Trimming took 4 bases from V and 0 from J; bases not matched to a gene: 5. Germline CDR1 reads PRHDT; CDR2 reads FYEKMQ (reference sequence). This CDR3 reads CASSYRTGTNTGELFF. The CDR3 DNA reads as TGTGCCAGCAGCTACCGGACAGGTACGAACACCGGGGAGCTGTTTTTT.

This clone occurred a few times. The chain carries TRBV5-4 and TRBJ1-2; D is perhaps TRBD1 (5 bases). This CDR3 region has 14 residues. Germline V gene sequence: CDR1 SGHNT, CDR2 YYREEE (reference sequence). Trimming left V 1 base short and J 2 bases short, with 9 bases between. DNA for the CDR3: TGTGCCAGCAGCTTGTACGGGGGGAACTATGGCTACACCTTC. This sequence encodes CASSLYGGNYGYTF.

This clone was observed a handful of times. This chain connects TRBV4-1 to TRBJ2-1; D perhaps matches TRBD1 (7 bases). From germline, CDR1 is MGHRA and CDR2 YSYEKL. Trimming took 0 bases from V and 4 from J, leaving 16 bases between them. This CDR3 has 17 amino acids. The DNA for the CDR3 is TGCGCCAGCAGCCAAGATTCGGGAGACAGGGTGTACAATGAGCAGTTCTTC. The encoded protein is CASSQDSGDRVYNEQFF.

The chain carries TRBV15 and TRBJ1-4; D possibly corresponds to TRBD1 (5 bases). From germline, CDR1 is LNHNV and CDR2 YYDKDF (reference sequence). This CDR3 is built from 14 residues. Trimming pared 5 bases from V and 10 bases from J, leaving 17 bases between. The CDR3 spells CATSPRVGARKLFF. In nucleotides, the CDR3 is TGTGCCACCAGCCCACGGGTTGGGGCCAGAAAACTGTTTTTT.

The V and J genes are TRBV5-4 and TRBJ2-3, with TRBD2 matching over 7 bases. In germline, CDR1 is SGHNT, CDR2 YYREEE (reference sequence). With 4 bases clipped from V and 0 bases from J, the junction kept 5 bases outside the gene matches. The CDR3 consists of 15 residues. CDR3 DNA: TGTGCCAGCAGCCCCGCGGGAGCTAGCACAGATACGCAGTATTTT. It specifies CASSPAGASTDTQYF.

The chain employs TRBV7-2 and TRBJ1-4, with D perhaps matching TRBD1 (5 bases). V was trimmed by 3 bases and J by 4 bases, leaving 12 bases between them. Germline values: CDR1 SGHTA, CDR2 FQGNSA. This CDR3 spans 15 amino acids. The CDR3 here is CASSLGGVFNEKLFF. DNA of the CDR3: TGTGCCAGCAGCTTGGGAGGGGTTTTTAATGAAAAACTGTTTTTT.

This sequence joins TRBV3-1 (or the pseudogene TRBV3-2) and TRBJ2-3, with D unresolved. Germline V gene lookup returns CDR1 LGHDT and CDR2 YNNKEL (reference sequence). The length of the CDR3 is 12 residues. With 2 bases removed from V and 10 bases from J, the gap between germline ends came to 10 bases. CDR3 DNA: TGTGCCAGCAGCCAAAGCCCTAGAGCGCAGTATTTT. Its translation is CASSQSPRAQYF.

This chain uses TRBV6-5 with TRBJ1-6; no clear D gene. Germline V gives CDR1 MNHEY, CDR2 SVGAGI. The CDR3 extends over 15 amino acids. V was pared by 5 bases and J by 6 bases, with 14 bases between. The CDR3 DNA sequence: TGTGCCAGCAGTCCGCAAGGAGGGATTAATTCACCCCTCCACTTT. It specifies CASSPQGGINSPLHF.

V gene TRBV18 combines with J gene TRBJ2-7; D may be TRBD2 (6 bases). CDR3 size: 14 residues. CDR1 is KGHSH, CDR2 LQKENI, per germline. V was trimmed by 0 bases and J by 2 bases, leaving 8 bases between them. The CDR3 spells CASSPPGLTYEQYF. As DNA, the CDR3 is TGTGCCAGCTCACCACCGGGACTGACCTACGAGCAGTACTTC.

CDR3 in DNA: TGTGCCAGCAGCTTAGTAGCGGGGGGGAACAATGAGCAGTTCTTC. This translates into CASSLVAGGNNEQFF. The chain recombines TRBV7-2 with TRBJ2-1; TRBD2 matches 11 bases. J was trimmed by 5 bases and V by 1 base; bases with no gene match: 1. Germline loops: CDR1 SGHTA, CDR2 FQGNSA. There are 15 residues in the CDR3. The whole variable domain, remainder taken from reference TRBV7-2 and TRBJ2-1, is GAGVSQSPSNKVTEKGKDVELRCDPISGHTALYWYRQSLGQGLEFLIYFQGNSAPDKSGLPSDRFSAERTGGSVSTLTIQRTQQEDSAVYLCASSLVAGGNNEQFFGPGTRLTVL.

This clone was recorded a few times. The chain combines TRBV10-3 with TRBJ1-2; TRBD1 might be the D (5 bases). The V end was cut by 2 bases, the J end by 4 bases, with 5 bases between. The CDR3 loop spans 12 amino acids. CDR1 and CDR2 from the germline V gene are ENHRY and SYGVKD. CDR3 DNA: TGTGCCATCAGTGAGGACAGCTATGGCTACACCTTC. It is translated as CAISEDSYGYTF.

The chain employs TRBV7-8 and TRBJ2-7, with TRBD1 matching 7 bases. V lost 1 base and J lost 7; bases outside the gene matches: 4. Per germline, CDR1 SGHVS and CDR2 FQNEAQ. CDR3 size: 13 residues. The CDR3 is CASSLEGAGEQYF. Here the CDR3 DNA reads TGTGCCAGCAGCTTAGAGGGGGCAGGGGAGCAGTACTTC.

The rearrangement links TRBV15 to TRBJ2-5; 11 bases align to TRBD2. The J segment lost 1 base and the V segment lost 6 bases, leaving 4 bases of the junction unmatched. This CDR3 is built from 15 residues. Looked up from germline, CDR1 is LNHNV and CDR2 is YYDKDF (reference sequence). CDR3 DNA sequence: TGTGCCACCAGTGAGGGGACTAGCGGCCAAGAGACCCAGTACTTC. Translation gives CATSEGTSGQETQYF.

V gene TRBV19 combines with J gene TRBJ1-2; D is ambiguous. CDR1 is LNHDA and CDR2 is SQIVND in the germline V gene (reference sequence). CDR3 length: 13 residues. The ends were cut back, 3 bases at V and 4 bases at J, with 9 bases in the middle. This CDR3 is CASSMEVLYGYTF. DNA for the CDR3: TGTGCCAGTAGTATGGAGGTCCTCTATGGCTACACCTTC.

The rearrangement uses TRBV3-1 (or the pseudogene TRBV3-2) and TRBJ2-1; weak D call: TRBD1 (6 bases). Between the trimmed V and J ends, which lost 6 bases and 0 bases, there was a span of 9 bases. This CDR3 comprises 14 residues. Germline values: CDR1 LGHDT, CDR2 YNNKEL (reference sequence). The CDR3 loop reads CASRQQGSYNEQFF. CDR3 nucleotides: TGTGCCAGCAGACAACAGGGCTCCTACAATGAGCAGTTCTTC.

CDR3 region: CASSQSVTENTEAFF. As DNA, the CDR3 is TGCGCCAGCAGTCAATCGGTGACAGAGAACACTGAAGCTTTCTTT. The rearrangement links TRBV23-1 to TRBJ1-1; maybe TRBD1 (5 bases). Being an ORF, TRBV23-1 has a function that is uncertain. CDR3 size: 15 residues. V was shortened by 0 bases and J by 1 base, with 9 bases between the two germline ends.

V is TRBV6-5 and J is TRBJ1-3; D unclear. CDR1 is MNHEY and CDR2 is SVGAGI in the germline V gene. The CDR3 is made up of 12 amino acids. V lost 6 bases, J lost 6 bases, and 9 bases lay in between. The CDR3, as DNA: TGTGCCAGCAGGGGAGACGCAAACACCATATATTTT. The encoded protein is CASRGDANTIYF.

The genes are TRBV12-3 or TRBV12-4 and TRBJ2-5; D remains unclear. CDR3 length equals 13 residues. V was shortened by 5 bases and J by 5 bases, with 12 bases between the two germline ends. CDR3: CASSAANRETQYF. In DNA form, the CDR3 reads TGTGCCAGCAGTGCCGCAAACCGGGAGACCCAGTACTTC.

The J gene is TRBJ2-3, the V gene TRBV5-4, with 9 positions matching TRBD1. Germline values: CDR1 SGHNT, CDR2 YYREEE (reference sequence). CDR3 length: 18 residues. With 3 bases clipped from V and 4 bases from J, the junction kept 15 bases outside the gene matches. The DNA of the CDR3 is TGTGCCAGCAGCTCCCGGGACAGGGCGACTAGTTTTGCAGATACGCAGTATTTT. It specifies CASSSRDRATSFADTQYF.

This chain links TRBV5-6 with TRBJ2-7; TRBD2 is a possible D gene (5 bases). Trimming shortened V by 4 bases and J by 3 bases, and 11 bases separated the two germline ends. There are 13 residues in the CDR3. Germline lookup yields CDR1 SGHDT and CDR2 YYEEEE. The CDR3 protein is CASSAGRNYEQYF. The CDR3 DNA is TGTGCCAGCAGCGCGGGCAGGAACTACGAGCAGTACTTC.

This clone has just one count. The chain recombines TRBV20-1 with TRBJ2-3; 10 bases are shared with TRBD2. In germline, CDR1 is DFQATT, CDR2 SNEGSKA (reference sequence). CDR3 length: 15 residues. The J segment lost 3 bases and the V segment lost 3 bases, leaving 6 bases of the junction unmatched. CDR3 nucleotides: TGCAGTGCTAGTGCTAGCGGGAGTGGGACAGATACGCAGTATTTT. It encodes CSASASGSGTDTQYF.

The chain couples TRBV5-1 to TRBJ2-3, with D perhaps matching TRBD1 (5 bases). The CDR3 has 20 residues. Germline V gene sequence: CDR1 SGHRS, CDR2 YFSETQ. V lost 1 base and J 2 bases, leaving 26 bases between the germline ends. The CDR3 sequence: CASSLYKANTGSPNTDTQYF. Written as DNA, the CDR3 is TGCGCCAGCAGCTTGTACAAGGCCAACACAGGTAGTCCCAACACAGATACGCAGTATTTT.

The chain links TRBV3-1 (or the pseudogene TRBV3-2) to TRBJ1-4; no clear D gene. The CDR3 sequence is 13 residues long. V lost 4 bases and J lost 3, with 6 bases in between. Germline V gives CDR1 LGHDT, CDR2 YNNKEL (reference sequence). The DNA for the CDR3 is TGTGCCAGCAGCCCGTATCCTAATGAAAAACTGTTTTTT. Its protein is CASSPYPNEKLFF.

V usage is TRBV6-5 and J usage is TRBJ2-2, with TRBD1 as a possible D gene (6 bases). This CDR3 spans 13 amino acids. The V gene lost 6 bases and the J gene lost 1 base, with 6 bases spanning the gap. Per germline, CDR1 MNHEY and CDR2 SVGAGI. CDR3 sequence: CASRTGNTGELFF. The DNA for the CDR3 is TGTGCCAGCAGGACAGGGAACACCGGGGAGCTGTTTTTT.